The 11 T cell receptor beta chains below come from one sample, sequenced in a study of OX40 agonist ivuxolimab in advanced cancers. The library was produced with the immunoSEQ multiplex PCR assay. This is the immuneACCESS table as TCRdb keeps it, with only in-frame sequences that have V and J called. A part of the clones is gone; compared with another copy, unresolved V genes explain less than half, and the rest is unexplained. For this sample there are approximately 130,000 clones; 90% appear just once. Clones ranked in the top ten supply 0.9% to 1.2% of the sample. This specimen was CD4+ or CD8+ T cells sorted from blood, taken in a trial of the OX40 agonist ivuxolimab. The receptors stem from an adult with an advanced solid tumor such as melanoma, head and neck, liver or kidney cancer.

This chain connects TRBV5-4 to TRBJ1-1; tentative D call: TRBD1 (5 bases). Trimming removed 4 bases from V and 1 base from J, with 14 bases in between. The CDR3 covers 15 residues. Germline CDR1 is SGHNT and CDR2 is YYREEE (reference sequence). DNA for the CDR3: TGTGCCAGCAGCCCAGCCGGGACGGAGAACACTGAAGCTTTCTTT. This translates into CASSPAGTENTEAFF.

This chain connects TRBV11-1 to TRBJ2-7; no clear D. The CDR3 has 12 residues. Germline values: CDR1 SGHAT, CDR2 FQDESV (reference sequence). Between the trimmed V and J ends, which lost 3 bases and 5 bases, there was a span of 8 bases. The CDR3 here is CASSFGRHEQYF. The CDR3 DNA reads TGTGCCAGCAGCTTTGGGCGCCACGAGCAGTACTTC.

CDR3 bases: TGTGCCAGCTCACCGGGACAGGGAGGGGAGACCCAGTACTTC. Encoded protein: CASSPGQGGETQYF. This chain links TRBV18 with TRBJ2-5; 9 bases fit TRBD1. CDR1 and CDR2 (germline): KGHSH, LQKENI. With V trimmed by 3 bases and J by 5 bases, 4 bases remained unmatched. This CDR3 region has 14 residues.

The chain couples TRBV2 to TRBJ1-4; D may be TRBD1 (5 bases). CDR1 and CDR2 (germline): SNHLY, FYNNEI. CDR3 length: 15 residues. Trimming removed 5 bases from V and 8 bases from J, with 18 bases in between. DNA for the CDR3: TGTGCCAGCAGTTCGGCGGGACCGCGGGGGGAAAAACTGTTTTTT. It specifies CASSSAGPRGEKLFF.

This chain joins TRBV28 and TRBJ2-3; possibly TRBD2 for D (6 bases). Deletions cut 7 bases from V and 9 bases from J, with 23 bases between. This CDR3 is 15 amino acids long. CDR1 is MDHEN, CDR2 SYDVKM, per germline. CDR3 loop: CASTTRWGDPGTQYF. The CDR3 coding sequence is TGTGCCAGCACTACACGGTGGGGGGACCCCGGAACGCAGTATTTT.

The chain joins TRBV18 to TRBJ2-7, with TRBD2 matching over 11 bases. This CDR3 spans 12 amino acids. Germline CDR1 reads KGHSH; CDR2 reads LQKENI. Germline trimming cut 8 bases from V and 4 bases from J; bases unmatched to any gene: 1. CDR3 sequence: CASRTSGYEQYF. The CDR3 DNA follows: TGTGCCAGCCGGACTAGCGGGTACGAGCAGTACTTC.

The CDR3 spells CASREAETQYF. In nucleotides, the CDR3 is TGTGCCTCCCGGGAAGCGGAGACCCAGTACTTC. V gene TRBV6-6 combines with J gene TRBJ2-5; D is possibly TRBD2 (5 bases). The V and J ends lost 11 bases and 5 bases respectively, with 12 bases between them. Germline assignment: CDR1 MNHNY and CDR2 SVGAGI (reference sequence). CDR3 length: 11 amino acids.

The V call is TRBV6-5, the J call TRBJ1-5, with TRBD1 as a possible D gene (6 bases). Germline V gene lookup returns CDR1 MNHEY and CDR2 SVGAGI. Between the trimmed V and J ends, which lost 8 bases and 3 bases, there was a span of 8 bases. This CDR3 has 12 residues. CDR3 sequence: CASGTPNQPQHF. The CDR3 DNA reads TGTGCCAGCGGGACACCCAATCAGCCCCAGCATTTT.

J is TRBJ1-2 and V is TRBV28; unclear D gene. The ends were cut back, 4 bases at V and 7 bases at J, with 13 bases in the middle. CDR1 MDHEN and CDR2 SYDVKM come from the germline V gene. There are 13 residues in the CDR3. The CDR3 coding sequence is TGTGCCAGCAGTTCTAGCTCGGGATTTGGCTACACCTTC. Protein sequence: CASSSSSGFGYTF.

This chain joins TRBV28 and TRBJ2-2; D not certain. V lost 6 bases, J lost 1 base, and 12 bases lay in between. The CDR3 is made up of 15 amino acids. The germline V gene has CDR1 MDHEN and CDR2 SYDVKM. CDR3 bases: TGTGCCAGCAGGCGAGTGGATATGAACACCGGGGAGCTGTTTTTT. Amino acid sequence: CASRRVDMNTGELFF.

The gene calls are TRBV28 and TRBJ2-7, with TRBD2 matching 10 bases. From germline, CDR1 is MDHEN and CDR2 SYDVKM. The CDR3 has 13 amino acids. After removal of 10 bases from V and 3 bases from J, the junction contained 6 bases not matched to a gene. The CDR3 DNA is TGTGCCACCTGGACTAGCGGATTCTACGAGCAGTACTTC. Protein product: CATWTSGFYEQYF.